The clone carrying this T cell receptor (beta chain) came up a few times. What it binds is unknown. The record originates from a study of cytomegalovirus exposure and HLA in healthy donors. Notes on the study in general: Reports showed the classifier diagnosing cytomegalovirus status with high specificity and sensitivity. There were some V segments, including TRBV6-2 and TRBV6-3, excluded as indistinguishable. For most TCR sequences rarity was the rule, although some public TCRs occurred in many donors. Among the CMV-associated chains, a few were confirmed in vitro as specific for CMV antigens.

Trimming took 5 bases from V and 6 from J, leaving 16 bases between them. From germline, CDR1 is MNHEY and CDR2 SVGAGI. This CDR3 comprises 14 residues. Primers: 60 Vbeta forward and 13 Jbeta reverse. TCRdb's table, derived via immunoSEQ multiplex PCR, lists solely in-frame clones and lacks some. There are about 170,000 clones in the sample; about 75% occur only once, and under 8% lies in the top ten. This chain connects TRBV6-5 to TRBJ1-1, with D tentatively TRBD1 (6 bases). Material: PBMCs. The sequence came from a middle-aged man in good health and CMV-seropositive. The CDR3 nucleotides read TGTGCCAGCAGTCCCGTAAGGGGGGGCGCTGAAGCTTTCTTT. Amino acids: CASSPVRGGAEAFF.